One and the same sample provided the 13 T cell receptor beta chains below, sequenced in a study of cytotoxic CD8 clonotypes in ibrutinib-treated CLL. Produced via immunoSEQ multiplex PCR; TCRdb's table is partial and in-frame only. The sample yields approximately 84,000 clones, about 86% seen once. This material consisted of PBMCs, taken before ibrutinib treatment. All receptors derive from a human donor with chronic lymphocytic leukemia.

This chain uses TRBV2 with TRBJ2-5, with 9 bases that match TRBD2. Germline-derived CDR1 and CDR2 are SNHLY and FYNNEI. V lost 6 bases to trimming and J lost 5 bases; unmatched junction nucleotides: 7. The CDR3 consists of 14 residues. CDR3 sequence reads: CASRGGTSPETQYF. The CDR3 region has the DNA TGTGCCAGCAGGGGGGGGACTAGCCCGGAGACCCAGTACTTC.

This clone has just one count. The chain couples TRBV4-1 to TRBJ1-5; TRBD1 agrees at 7 bases. There are 15 residues in the CDR3. V was pared by 4 bases and J by 2 bases, with 5 bases of the junction left unmatched. The germline V gene has CDR1 MGHRA and CDR2 YSYEKL. The CDR3 region has the DNA TGCGCCAGCAGCCTCCGGGACAGCCGCAATCAGCCCCAGCATTTT. This gives the protein CASSLRDSRNQPQHF.

This rearrangement joins TRBV6-5 to TRBJ2-3, with 8 bases aligning to TRBD1. With V trimmed by 5 bases and J by 5 bases, 6 bases remained unmatched. CDR1 is MNHEY and CDR2 is SVGAGI in the germline V gene. The CDR3 length is 14 residues. The CDR3 region is CASSLRQGQDTQYF. The CDR3 DNA is TGTGCCAGCAGTCTTAGACAGGGGCAAGATACGCAGTATTTT.

V usage is TRBV11-2 and J usage is TRBJ1-4; D perhaps matches TRBD1 (5 bases). CDR1 and CDR2 (germline): SGHAT, FQNNGV. V lost 7 bases and J lost 7, with 16 bases in between. CDR3 length: 14 residues. Here the CDR3 DNA reads TGTGCCAGCACCGAGGGGCGGAGGGGTGAAAAACTGTTTTTT. Translated, it gives CASTEGRRGEKLFF.

The chain links TRBV4-2 to TRBJ2-7; 8 bases are a match to TRBD2. V was pared by 2 bases and J by 5 bases, with 8 bases of the junction left unmatched. This CDR3 has 15 residues. Germline V gives CDR1 LGHNA, CDR2 YNFKEQ. CDR3: CASSQMRTSFDEQYF. The CDR3 DNA reads TGTGCCAGCAGCCAAATGAGGACTAGCTTTGACGAGCAGTACTTC.

This chain uses TRBV11-3 with TRBJ2-1; 7 bases are a match to TRBD1. Trimming removed 3 bases from V and 5 bases from J; junction bases left unmatched: 10. Germline values: CDR1 SGHNT, CDR2 YENEEA. The CDR3 extends over 16 amino acids. The CDR3 region has the DNA TGTGCCAGCAGCTTTAGAGGGGGCCCCATAGACAATGAGCAGTTCTTC. It yields the protein CASSFRGGPIDNEQFF.

The genes are TRBV15 and TRBJ1-5; possibly TRBD1 for D (6 bases). Germline CDR1 is LNHNV and CDR2 is YYDKDF (reference sequence). Trimming left V 3 bases short and J 0 bases short, with 18 bases between. This CDR3 spans 18 amino acids. DNA for the CDR3: TGTGCCACCAGCAGTCAGAGAGGGGGGACTTATAGCAATCAGCCCCAGCATTTT. Its translation is CATSSQRGGTYSNQPQHF.

This clone was observed a single time. The V and J genes are TRBV19 and TRBJ2-7, with D tentatively TRBD1 (6 bases). CDR3 size: 14 residues. V shed 3 bases and J shed 2 bases, with 11 bases lying between them. Germline CDR1 is LNHDA and CDR2 is SQIVND (reference sequence). The CDR3 nucleotides are TGTGCCAGTAGTATCACCGGGACACCCTACGAGCAGTACTTC. Translating gives CASSITGTPYEQYF.

The chain couples TRBV5-1 to TRBJ2-6; D gene uncertain. This CDR3 contains 17 residues. Per germline, CDR1 SGHRS and CDR2 YFSETQ. Trimming shortened V by 4 bases and J by 0 bases, and 14 bases separated the two germline ends. The CDR3 sequence is CASSLLPWGSGANVLTF. The DNA of the CDR3 is TGCGCCAGCAGCCTGCTACCTTGGGGCTCTGGGGCCAACGTCCTGACTTTC.

The chain uses TRBV5-1 and TRBJ2-3; tentative D call: TRBD2 (6 bases). Trimming left V 6 bases short and J 1 base short, with 18 bases between. CDR3 size: 16 residues. Germline V lookup: CDR1 SGHRS, CDR2 YFSETQ. The DNA for the CDR3 is TGCGCCAGCACCAAAACGGGGCCTAGCGGCACAGATACGCAGTATTTT. Its protein is CASTKTGPSGTDTQYF.

V and J are TRBV7-9 and TRBJ1-5; D remains unclear. The germline V gene has CDR1 SEHNR and CDR2 FQNEAQ (reference sequence). CDR3 length: 15 residues. Trimming took 4 bases from V and 2 from J, leaving 12 bases between them. CDR3 residues: CASSSRDFGNQPQHF. The CDR3 coding sequence is TGTGCCAGCAGCTCTCGGGATTTCGGCAATCAGCCCCAGCATTTT.

The rearrangement joins TRBV6-6 to TRBJ2-1, with D perhaps given as TRBD1 or TRBD2 (5 bases each). Germline V gene lookup returns CDR1 MNHNY and CDR2 SVGAGI (reference sequence). The CDR3 has 14 residues. Trimming pared 2 bases from V and 1 base from J, leaving 6 bases between. This chain's CDR3 is CASSYGGSYNEQFF. The CDR3 bases are TGTGCCAGCAGTTACGGGGGTTCCTACAATGAGCAGTTCTTC.

The rearrangement links TRBV5-1 to TRBJ1-1; D call uncertain. The CDR3 is 14 residues long. V shed 5 bases and J shed 1 base, with 12 bases lying between them. CDR1 is SGHRS and CDR2 is YFSETQ in the germline V gene. The CDR3 DNA reads TGCGCCAGCAGGGCGAACACAGAGAACACTGAAGCTTTCTTT. Amino acid sequence: CASRANTENTEAFF.